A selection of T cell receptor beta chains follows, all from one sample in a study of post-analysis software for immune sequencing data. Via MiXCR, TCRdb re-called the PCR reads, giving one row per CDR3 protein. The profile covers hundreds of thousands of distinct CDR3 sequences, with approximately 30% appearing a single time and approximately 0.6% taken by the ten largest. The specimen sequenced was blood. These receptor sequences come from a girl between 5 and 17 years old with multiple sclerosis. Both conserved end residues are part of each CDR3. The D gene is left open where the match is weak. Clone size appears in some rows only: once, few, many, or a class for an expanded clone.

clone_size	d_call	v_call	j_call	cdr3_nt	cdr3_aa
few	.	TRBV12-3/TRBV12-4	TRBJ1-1	TGTGCCAGCAGTTTTAACTGGGACACTGAAGCTTTCTTT	CASSFNWDTEAFF
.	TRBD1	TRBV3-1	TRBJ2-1	TGTGCCAGCAGCGCCTGGGACAGTAACAATGAGCAGTTCTTC	CASSAWDSNNEQFF
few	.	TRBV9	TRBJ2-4	TGTGCCAGCATTATCTGGCCGGGGCGCTTGGGCAAAAACATTCAGTACTTC	CASIIWPGRLGKNIQYF
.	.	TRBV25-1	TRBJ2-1	TGTGCCACCGGGTTGAGAGGAGGGGATGAGCAGTTCTTC	CATGLRGGDEQFF
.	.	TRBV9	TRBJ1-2	TGTGCCAGCAGCGTAGAAAATTGGGGGCGGGATGGCTACACCTTC	CASSVENWGRDGYTF
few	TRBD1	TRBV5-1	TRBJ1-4	TGCGCCAGCAGCTTGGCCGGGACAGGGGTTGAAAAACTGTTTTTT	CASSLAGTGVEKLFF
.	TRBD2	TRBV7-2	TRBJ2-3	TGTGCCAGCAGCTTTAGCCCTGGGCGGGGGGGTGGAGATACGCAGTATTTT	CASSFSPGRGGGDTQYF
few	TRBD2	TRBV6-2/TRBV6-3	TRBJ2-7	TGTGCCAGCACCAAAGGGGACTACTACGAGCAGTACTTC	CASTKGDYYEQYF
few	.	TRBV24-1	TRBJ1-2	TGTGCCACCAGTGATTCCGGGACCTATGGCTACACCTTC	CATSDSGTYGYTF
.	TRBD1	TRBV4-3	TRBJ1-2	TGCGCCAGCAGCCAAGATCTTCGGGACAGGGGTGCTGGCTACACCTTC	CASSQDLRDRGAGYTF
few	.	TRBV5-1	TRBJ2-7	TGCGCCAGCAGCCCCGTAGCGGCCTACGAGCAGTACTTC	CASSPVAAYEQYF
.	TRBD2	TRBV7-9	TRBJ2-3	TGTGCCAGCAGCTTGTTGGGACTAGCGGGCGGCACAGATACGCAGTATTTT	CASSLLGLAGGTDTQYF
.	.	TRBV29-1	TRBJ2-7	TGCAGCGTTGTTGCCTACGAGCAGTACTTC	CSVVAYEQYF
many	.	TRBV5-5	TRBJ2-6	TGTGCCAGCAGCTGGGAACAGGGCCCTGGGGCCAACGTCCTGACTTTC	CASSWEQGPGANVLTF
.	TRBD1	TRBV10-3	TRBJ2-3	TGTGCCATCGACAGGGGTTCAGATACGCAGTATTTT	CAIDRGSDTQYF
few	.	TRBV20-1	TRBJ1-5	TGCAGTGCTAGTCTGGCCCCAGGCCAGCCCCAGCATTTT	CSASLAPGQPQHF
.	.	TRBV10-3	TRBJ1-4	TGTGCCATCAGTGAGGCCCCAGGACAAGGCGGCAAACGGTTTTTT	CAISEAPGQGGKRFF
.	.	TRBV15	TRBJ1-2	TGTGCCACCAGCAGAGATAACTATGGCTACACCTTC	CATSRDNYGYTF
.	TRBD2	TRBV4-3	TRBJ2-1	TGCGCCAGCAGCCAAGATAGCGGGAGGAACAATGAGCAGTTCTTC	CASSQDSGRNNEQFF
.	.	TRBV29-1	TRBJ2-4	TGCAGCGTTGAAGCCCCGGGGGAGCAGTACTTC	CSVEAPGEQYF
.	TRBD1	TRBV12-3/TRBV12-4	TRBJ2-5	TGTGCCAGCAGTGACTCCGGGACAGGGTTCGGAGAGACCCAGTACTTC	CASSDSGTGFGETQYF
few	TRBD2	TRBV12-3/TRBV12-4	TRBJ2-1	TGTGCCAGCAGTGGGGGAGAGAGTAGCGGGAGTTGGTATAATGAGCAGTTCTTC	CASSGGESSGSWYNEQFF
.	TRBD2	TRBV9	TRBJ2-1	TGTGCCAGCAGCGTCAACTGGGGGACTAGCGGGATATATGAGCAGTTCTTC	CASSVNWGTSGIYEQFF
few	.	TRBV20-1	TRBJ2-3	TGCAGTGCTGCCCCGGACTACGATAACACAGATACGCAGTATTTT	CSAAPDYDNTDTQYF
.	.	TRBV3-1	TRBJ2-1	TGTGCCAGCAGCCGCACCAATGAGCAGTTCTTC	CASSRTNEQFF
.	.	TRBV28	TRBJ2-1	TGTGCCAGCAGTTTAACCCCCCAGAATGAGCAGTTCTTC	CASSLTPQNEQFF
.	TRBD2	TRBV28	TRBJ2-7	TGTGCCAGCAGTTTATCGGGACTAGCGGGCAACTCCTACGAGCAGTACTTC	CASSLSGLAGNSYEQYF
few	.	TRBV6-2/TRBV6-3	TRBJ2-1	TGTGCCAGCAGTTTCACGCGGAGGGGGCGGATTGAGCAGTTCTTC	CASSFTRRGRIEQFF
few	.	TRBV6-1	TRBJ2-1	TGTGCCAGCACCCTCATTCGGGACACGTTGCGTGAGCAGTTCTTC	CASTLIRDTLREQFF
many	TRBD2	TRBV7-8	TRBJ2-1	TGTGCCAGCAGCGCCGGGACTAGCGAAAACAATGAGCAGTTCTTC	CASSAGTSENNEQFF
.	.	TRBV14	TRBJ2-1	TGTGCCAGCAGCCAAAGACTTCCAGGGTGGAACAATGAGCAGTTCTTC	CASSQRLPGWNNEQFF
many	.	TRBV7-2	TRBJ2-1	TGTGCCAGCAGCTTAAGGCGGTCTGAGCAGTTCTTC	CASSLRRSEQFF
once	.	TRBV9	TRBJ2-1	TGTGCCAGCAGCGTACAGGGCAGGGCACCGTTAAACAATGAGCAGTTCTTC	CASSVQGRAPLNNEQFF
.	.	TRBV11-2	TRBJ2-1	TGTGCCAGCAGCCGCAGGGGGGCGGGAGGTCGGAATGAGCAGTTCTTC	CASSRRGAGGRNEQFF
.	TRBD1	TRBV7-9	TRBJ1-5	TGTGCCAGCAGCTTGGGACAGGGGCTGGAACAGCCCCAGCATTTT	CASSLGQGLEQPQHF
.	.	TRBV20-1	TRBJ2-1	TGCAGTGCTAGAAGAGTGGGCTGGCTAAACAATGAGCAGTTCTTC	CSARRVGWLNNEQFF
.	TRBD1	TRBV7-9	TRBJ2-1	TGTGCCAGCAGCTCAACCCAGGTGGACAGGTACAATGGTGAGGAGCAGTTCTTC	CASSSTQVDRYNGEEQFF
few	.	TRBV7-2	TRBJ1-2	TGTGCCAGCAGCTTAAGCAGGGGATCGGGGGTGGGTGTCTCTGGCTACACCTTC	CASSLSRGSGVGVSGYTF
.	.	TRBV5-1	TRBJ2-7	TGCGCCAGCAGCTTAAGGGGCTTCGAGCAGTACTTC	CASSLRGFEQYF
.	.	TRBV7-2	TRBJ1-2	TGTGCCAGCAGCTTAGCGCCGGGGAATGGCTACACCTTC	CASSLAPGNGYTF
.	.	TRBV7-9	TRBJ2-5	TGTGCCAGCAGCCCACCCGGGTTTTCTGGGGAGCAGTACTTC	CASSPPGFSGEQYF
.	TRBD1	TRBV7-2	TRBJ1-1	TGTGCCAGCAGCCGGACAGGGAACGAGAACACTGAAGCTTTCTTT	CASSRTGNENTEAFF
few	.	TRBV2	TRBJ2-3	TGTGCCAGCAGTGAAGATCGGTACACAGATACGCAGTATTTT	CASSEDRYTDTQYF
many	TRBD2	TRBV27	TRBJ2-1	TGTGCCAGCAGCCTACTAGGGACTAGCGGGAGGGAATACAATGAGCAGTTCTTC	CASSLLGTSGREYNEQFF
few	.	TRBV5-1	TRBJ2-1	TGCGCCAGCAGCTTGGGGCACCCGCAGGGTGAGCAGTTCTTC	CASSLGHPQGEQFF
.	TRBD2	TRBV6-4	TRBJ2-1	TGTGCCAGCAGTGTGGGACTAGCAGGCGATGAGCAGTTCTTC	CASSVGLAGDEQFF
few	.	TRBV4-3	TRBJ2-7	TGCGCCAGCAGCCAGAGGACTCGCAACGAGCAGTACTTC	CASSQRTRNEQYF